The T cell receptor (beta chain) under discussion was sequenced for a study of blood T cells in healthy people across ages. Study results and limitations: When one million T cells were used, diversity estimates were thought to be underestimates.

This clonotype was detected a few times. The antigen is unknown. CDR1 is MNHEY and CDR2 is SVGAGI in the germline V gene. The CDR3 totals 14 residues. With V trimmed by 6 bases and J by 6 bases, 9 bases remained unmatched. Using a J-beta primer mix together with a sample-barcoded 5' primer, a second PCR was run for roughly 7 to 12 cycles. TCRdb reprocessed the 5' RACE reads via MiXCR and lists one record per CDR3 protein. The table records roughly 1.9 million distinct CDR3 sequences, about two fifths of them present only once. The specimen was blood. The sequence was collected from a human donor in good health. The gene calls are TRBV6-5 and TRBJ1-1; 8 nucleotides match TRBD1. This CDR3 reads CASRPLGTGSEAFF. The DNA for the CDR3 is TGTGCCAGCAGGCCTTTGGGGACAGGCTCTGAAGCTTTCTTT.